Here is one T cell receptor (beta chain) with its context. The data originate from a study of T cells in localized non-small cell lung cancer. Generated by immunoSEQ multiplex PCR, the TCRdb table keeps only in-frame clones and is missing some. The data show 15,000 to 25,000 clones, with 80% to 95% seen just once and less than 5% held by the top ten. The sample in question was peripheral blood, obtained before any cancer treatment. This clonotype was obtained from a male donor aged 60 or over with stage I squamous cell lung carcinoma.

The CDR3 is CASSLHGAYEQYF. The CDR3 region has the DNA TGTGCCAGCAGTTTACACGGAGCCTACGAGCAGTACTTC. V gene TRBV28 combines with J gene TRBJ2-7; D unclear. V was cut by 2 bases and J by 2 bases, with 7 bases left in between. The germline CDR1 and CDR2 sequences are MDHEN and SYDVKM. The CDR3 contains 13 residues.